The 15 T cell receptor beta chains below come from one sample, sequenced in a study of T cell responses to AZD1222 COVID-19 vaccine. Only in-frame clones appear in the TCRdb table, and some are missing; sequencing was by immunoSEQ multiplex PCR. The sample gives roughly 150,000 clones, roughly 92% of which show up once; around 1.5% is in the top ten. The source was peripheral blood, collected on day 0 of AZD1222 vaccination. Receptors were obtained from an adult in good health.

For the CDR3, the DNA is TGTGCCACCAAGGGCCCCTACAATGAGCAGTTCTTC. Translated: CATKGPYNEQFF. The chain employs TRBV24-1 and TRBJ2-1, with D hard to call. Germline-derived CDR1 and CDR2 are KGHDR and SFDVKD. Trimming left V 8 bases short and J 2 bases short, with 6 bases between. CDR3 length: 12 residues.

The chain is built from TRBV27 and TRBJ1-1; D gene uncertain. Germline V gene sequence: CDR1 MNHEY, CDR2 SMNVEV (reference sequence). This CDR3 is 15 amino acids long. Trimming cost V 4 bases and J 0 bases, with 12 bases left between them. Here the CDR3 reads CASSSLDRLNTEAFF. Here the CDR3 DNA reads TGTGCCAGCAGTTCACTGGACCGCTTGAACACTGAAGCTTTCTTT.

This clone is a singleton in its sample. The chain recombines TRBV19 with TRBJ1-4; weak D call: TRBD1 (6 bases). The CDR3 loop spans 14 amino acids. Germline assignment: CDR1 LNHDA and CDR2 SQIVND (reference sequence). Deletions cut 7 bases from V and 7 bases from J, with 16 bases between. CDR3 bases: TGTGCCAGTAATTGGGGGGCGAGCGGTGAAAAACTGTTTTTT. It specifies CASNWGASGEKLFF.

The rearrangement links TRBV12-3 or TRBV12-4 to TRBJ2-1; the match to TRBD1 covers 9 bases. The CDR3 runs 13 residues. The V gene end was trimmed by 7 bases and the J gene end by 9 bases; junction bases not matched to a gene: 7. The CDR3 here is CASNRDRVGEQFF. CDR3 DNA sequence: TGTGCCAGCAACCGGGACAGGGTGGGTGAGCAGTTCTTC.

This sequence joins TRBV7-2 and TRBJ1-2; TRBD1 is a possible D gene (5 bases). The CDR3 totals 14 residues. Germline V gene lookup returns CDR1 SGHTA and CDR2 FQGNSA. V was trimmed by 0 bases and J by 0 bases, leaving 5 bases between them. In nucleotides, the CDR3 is TGTGCCAGCAGCTTAGCGGACACTAACTATGGCTACACCTTC. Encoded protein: CASSLADTNYGYTF.

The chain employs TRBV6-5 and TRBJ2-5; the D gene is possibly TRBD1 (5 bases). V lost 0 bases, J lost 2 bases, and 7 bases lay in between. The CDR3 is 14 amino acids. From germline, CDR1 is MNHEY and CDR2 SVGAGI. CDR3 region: CASSYSGLQETQYF. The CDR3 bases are TGTGCCAGCAGTTACTCGGGGCTACAAGAGACCCAGTACTTC.

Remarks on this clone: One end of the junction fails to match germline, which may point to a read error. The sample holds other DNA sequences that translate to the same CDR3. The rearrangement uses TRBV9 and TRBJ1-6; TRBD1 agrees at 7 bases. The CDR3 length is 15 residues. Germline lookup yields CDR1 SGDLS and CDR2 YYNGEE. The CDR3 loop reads CASSESTGYASPLHF. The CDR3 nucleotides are TGCGCCAGCAGCGAGTCGACAGGGTATGCTTCACCCCTCCACTTT. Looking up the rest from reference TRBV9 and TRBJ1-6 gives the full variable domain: DSGVTQTPKHLITATGQRVTLRCSPRSGDLSVYWYQQSLDQGLQFLIQYYNGEERAKGNILERFSAQQFPDLHSELNLSSLELGDSALYFCASSESTGYASPLHFGNGTRLTVT.

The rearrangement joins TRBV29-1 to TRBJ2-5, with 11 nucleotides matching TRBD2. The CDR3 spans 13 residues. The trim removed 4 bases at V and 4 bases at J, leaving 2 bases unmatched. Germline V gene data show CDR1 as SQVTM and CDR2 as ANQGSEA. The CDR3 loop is CSVVGLAGETQYF. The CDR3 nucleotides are TGCAGCGTTGTTGGACTAGCGGGAGAGACCCAGTACTTC. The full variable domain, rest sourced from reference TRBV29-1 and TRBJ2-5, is SAVISQKPSRDICQRGTSLTIQCQVDSQVTMMFWYRQQPGQSLTLIATANQGSEATYESGFVIDKFPISRPNLTFSTLTVSNMSPEDSSIYLCSVVGLAGETQYFGPGTRLLVL.

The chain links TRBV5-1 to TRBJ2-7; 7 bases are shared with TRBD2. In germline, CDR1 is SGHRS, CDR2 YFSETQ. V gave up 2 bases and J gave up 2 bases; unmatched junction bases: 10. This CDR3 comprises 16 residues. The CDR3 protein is CASSFRGGSRTYEQYF. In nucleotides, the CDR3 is TGCGCCAGCAGCTTCCGCGGGGGTTCCAGAACCTACGAGCAGTACTTC.

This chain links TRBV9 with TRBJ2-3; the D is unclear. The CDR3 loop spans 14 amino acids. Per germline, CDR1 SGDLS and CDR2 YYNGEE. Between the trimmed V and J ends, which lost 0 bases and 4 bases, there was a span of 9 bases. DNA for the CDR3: TGTGCCAGCAGCGTAGGCCCCCCGCCAGATACGCAGTATTTT. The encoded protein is CASSVGPPPDTQYF.

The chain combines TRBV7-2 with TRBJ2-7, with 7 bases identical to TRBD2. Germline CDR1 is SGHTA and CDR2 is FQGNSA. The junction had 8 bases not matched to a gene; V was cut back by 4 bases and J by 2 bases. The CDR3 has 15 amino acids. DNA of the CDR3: TGTGCCAGCAGCTCAGCCGCGACTAGCACCTACGAGCAGTACTTC. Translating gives CASSSAATSTYEQYF.

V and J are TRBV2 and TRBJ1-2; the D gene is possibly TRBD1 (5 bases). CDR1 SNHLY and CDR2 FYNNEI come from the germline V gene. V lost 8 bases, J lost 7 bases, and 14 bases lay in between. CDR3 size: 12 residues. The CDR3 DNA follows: TGTGCCAGCGCCCTGGGGGGGACTGGCTACACCTTC. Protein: CASALGGTGYTF.

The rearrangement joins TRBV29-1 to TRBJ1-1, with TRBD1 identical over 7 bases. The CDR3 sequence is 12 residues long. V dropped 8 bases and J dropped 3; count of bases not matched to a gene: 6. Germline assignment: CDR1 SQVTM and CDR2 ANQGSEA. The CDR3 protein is CSLGQPYTEAFF. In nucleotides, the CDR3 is TGCAGCTTGGGACAGCCGTACACTGAAGCTTTCTTT.

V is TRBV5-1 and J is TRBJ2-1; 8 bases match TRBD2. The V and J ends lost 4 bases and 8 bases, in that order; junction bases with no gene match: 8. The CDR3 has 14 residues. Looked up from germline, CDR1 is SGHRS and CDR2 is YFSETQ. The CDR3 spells CASSTGLVGHEQFF. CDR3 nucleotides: TGCGCCAGCAGCACGGGACTAGTGGGCCATGAGCAGTTCTTC.

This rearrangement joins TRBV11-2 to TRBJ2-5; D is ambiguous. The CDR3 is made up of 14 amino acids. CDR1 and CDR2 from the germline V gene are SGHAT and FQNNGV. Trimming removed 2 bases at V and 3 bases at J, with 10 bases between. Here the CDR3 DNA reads TGTGCCAGCAGCTTAAAACGGACCAAAGAGACCCAGTACTTC. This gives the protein CASSLKRTKETQYF.